The clone carrying this T cell receptor (beta chain) showed up just a few times. The germline V gene has CDR1 MNHEY and CDR2 SMNVEV (reference sequence). V dropped 2 bases and J dropped 0 bases, with 16 bases sitting between them. This CDR3 contains 17 residues. Per the study methods: For nucleated cells, counts were estimated from reference gene primer amplification. Clones were read by immunoSEQ multiplex PCR, and TCRdb kept only the in-frame ones, dropping some. That table gives V, J and clone size, and the DNA gave D and trimming. The top ten hold less than 3% of the sample, which has around 180,000 clones, 74% seen once. This specimen comes from a study of blood T cell repertoires in COVID-19. The wider study: The United States, Italy and Spain were the sources of the acute and convalescent COVID-19 samples. From T cells, B-cell-depleted T cells, or PBMCs came the material, which was cDNA or gDNA.

The source of this sequence is a woman aged 80 or older with acute or convalescent COVID-19. Material: peripheral blood. The V call is TRBV27, the J call TRBJ1-1; tentative D call: TRBD1 (5 bases). CDR3 coding DNA: TGTGCCAGCAGTTTACACGGTCGACAGTTCGTGAACACTGAAGCTTTCTTT. Translated: CASSLHGRQFVNTEAFF.